This T cell receptor (beta chain) stems from a study of T cell responses to AZD1222 COVID-19 vaccine. Whole-study findings and limits: Baseline seropositivity occurred in only a handful of AZD1222 recipients. Across spike, vaccine-associated CD4 TCRs were found, dominant at 160-218 and 743-854.

CDR1 and CDR2 from the germline V gene are SEHNR and FQNEAQ (reference sequence). V was pared by 2 bases and J by 11 bases, with 13 bases between. There are 14 residues in the CDR3. A note on this clone: Its antigen is unknown.

Clones were sequenced by immunoSEQ multiplex PCR, and TCRdb holds only the in-frame ones, with some missing. The sample consists of 95,000 to 150,000 clones, roughly 82% of them appearing once. This chain connects TRBV7-9 to TRBJ1-6; D remains unclear. Sample: peripheral blood, taken 28 days after the second AZD1222 dose. The sequence was collected from an adult who received the AZD1222 COVID-19 vaccine. CDR3 amino acids: CASSLSSTSTPLHF. The CDR3 nucleotides read TGTGCCAGCAGCTTAAGTAGTACATCTACACCCCTCCACTTT.